These 18 T cell receptor beta chains share one sample of origin, sequenced in a study of cytomegalovirus exposure and HLA in healthy donors. 13 Jbeta primers and 60 Vbeta primers were used for the PCR. Sequencing used immunoSEQ multiplex PCR; TCRdb keeps in-frame clones, though not all of them. The data contain approximately 100,000 clones, roughly 9.4% of them singletons. The sample comprised PBMCs. All receptors come from a man aged 45-65 years in good health and CMV-seropositive.

The rearrangement uses TRBV27 and TRBJ1-2, with D unresolved. Trimming stripped 5 bases from V and 8 bases from J, with 21 bases between. This CDR3 comprises 15 residues. The germline gives CDR1 MNHEY, CDR2 SMNVEV (reference sequence). The chain's CDR3 is CASSLGEPDLMGYTF. In nucleotides, the CDR3 is TGTGCCAGCAGTCTCGGTGAACCCGATCTCATGGGCTACACCTTC.

The table lists this clone with a few counts. The chain joins TRBV29-1 to TRBJ1-2, with a possible D match to TRBD1 (6 bases). The ends were cut back, 4 bases at V and 0 bases at J, with 12 bases in the middle. Germline V lookup: CDR1 SQVTM, CDR2 ANQGSEA. This CDR3 spans 14 amino acids. The CDR3 DNA reads as TGCAGCGTTGGGGGGGGGCAGGCTAACTATGGCTACACCTTC. Translated, it gives CSVGGGQANYGYTF.

In its sample, this clone was seen a few times. The rearrangement links TRBV28 to TRBJ1-2; D call uncertain. The germline CDR1 and CDR2 sequences are MDHEN and SYDVKM. The V end was cut by 6 bases, the J end by 3 bases, with 8 bases between. The CDR3 runs to 12 residues. CDR3 nucleotide sequence: TGTGCCAGCAGCCCTAGCTACTATGGCTACACCTTC. Translation gives CASSPSYYGYTF.

The chain uses TRBV11-3 and TRBJ2-5; D ambiguous. The CDR3 loop spans 16 amino acids. V shed 5 bases and J shed 4 bases, with 20 bases lying between them. Per the germline V gene, CDR1 is SGHNT and CDR2 is YENEEA. CDR3 region: CASSRFQRLISETQYF. In DNA, the CDR3 is TGTGCCAGCAGCCGTTTCCAGCGCCTAATTTCAGAGACCCAGTACTTC.

Only a few counts were recorded for this clone. The rearrangement links TRBV19 to TRBJ2-3; D perhaps matches TRBD2 (5 bases). CDR1 is LNHDA and CDR2 is SQIVND in the germline V gene (reference sequence). Trimming removed 1 base from V and 1 base from J, with 12 bases in between. This CDR3 spans 16 amino acids. The CDR3 bases are TGTGCCAGTAGTATAGGAGGGTTAAGGGGCACAGATACGCAGTATTTT. Translation: CASSIGGLRGTDTQYF. Using reference TRBV19 and TRBJ2-3 for the parts outside the CDR3, the full variable domain is DGGITQSPKYLFRKEGQNVTLSCEQNLNHDAMYWYRQDPGQGLRLIYYSQIVNDFQKGDIAEGYSVSREKKESFPLTVTSAQKNPTAFYLCASSIGGLRGTDTQYFGPGTRLTVL.

This clone was detected only a few times. This chain joins TRBV30 and TRBJ2-1, with 8 bases matching TRBD1. The CDR3 covers 15 residues. Trimming removed 3 bases from V and 2 bases from J; junction bases left unmatched: 6. Germline-derived CDR1 and CDR2 are GTSNPN and SVGIG (reference sequence). The DNA of the CDR3 is TGTGCCTGGAGCGGAGGACAGGGACCCTACAATGAGCAGTTCTTC. This gives the protein CAWSGGQGPYNEQFF. Full variable domain (outside the CDR3, taken from reference TRBV30 and TRBJ2-1): SQTIHQWPATLVQPVGSPLSLECTVEGTSNPNLYWYRQAAGRGLQLLFYSVGIGQISSEVPQNLSASRPQDRQFILSSKKLLLSDSGFYLCAWSGGQGPYNEQFFGPGTRLTVL.

To note about this clone: Given the absence of the conserved phenylalanine or tryptophan at the CDR3 end, a read error is likely. The rearrangement uses TRBV30 and TRBJ1-1, with no clear D. The germline V gene encodes CDR1 GTSNPN and CDR2 SVGIG (reference sequence). The CDR3 is 14 amino acids. Trimming left V 0 bases short and J 5 bases short, with 13 bases between. In DNA form, the CDR3 reads TGTGCCTGGAGTGTATTGGGAGATGGAACTGAAGCTTTCTTG. Protein sequence: CAWSVLGDGTEAFL.

The sample holds a few counts of this clone. The chain's CDR3 is CASSYSAGRREQFF. CDR3 DNA sequence: TGTGCCAGCAGTTACTCGGCAGGGCGAAGAGAGCAGTTCTTC. The rearrangement uses TRBV6-5 and TRBJ2-1, with a weak D call TRBD1 (5 bases). Trimming left V 0 bases short and J 10 bases short, with 13 bases between. The CDR3 spans 14 residues. Germline assignment: CDR1 MNHEY and CDR2 SVGAGI.

V usage is TRBV5-1 and J usage is TRBJ1-1, with D tentatively TRBD1 (6 bases). The CDR3 has 14 residues. The germline CDR1 and CDR2 sequences are SGHRS and YFSETQ. V lost 0 bases to trimming and J lost 1 base, with 7 bases between them. CDR3 region: CASSLGGQNTEAFF. CDR3 in DNA: TGCGCCAGCAGCTTGGGGGGGCAGAACACTGAAGCTTTCTTT.

V is TRBV15 and J is TRBJ2-2, with D unclear. Germline-derived CDR1 and CDR2 are LNHNV and YYDKDF (reference sequence). Trimming stripped 5 bases from V and 7 bases from J, with 14 bases between. This CDR3 spans 14 amino acids. As DNA, the CDR3 is TGTGCCACCAGCGAGGTTCGCTCAAGCGGGGAGCTGTTTTTT. This codes for CATSEVRSSGELFF.

This clone was counted between two and nine times. CDR3 protein: CASSPLVSYEQYF. The CDR3 DNA sequence: TGTGCCAGCAGTCCCCTCGTGTCCTACGAGCAGTACTTC. The chain links TRBV28 to TRBJ2-7; D gene uncertain. The CDR3 has 13 residues. V shed 5 bases and J shed 1 base, with 9 bases lying between them. In germline, CDR1 is MDHEN, CDR2 SYDVKM.

CDR3 sequence: CASRTPGYTNEQFF. Written as DNA, the CDR3 is TGTGCCAGCAGAACCCCAGGGTACACGAATGAGCAGTTCTTC. The genes are TRBV28 and TRBJ2-1; TRBD1 is a possible D gene (5 bases). V lost 6 bases and J 7 bases, leaving 16 bases between the germline ends. CDR1 and CDR2 from the germline V gene are MDHEN and SYDVKM. The CDR3 is 14 amino acids.

This clone has more than one count but fewer than ten. This chain connects TRBV4-1 to TRBJ2-2, with 9 bases that match TRBD2. This CDR3 comprises 17 residues. V lost 0 bases to trimming and J lost 5 bases; unmatched junction nucleotides: 7. Germline assignment: CDR1 MGHRA and CDR2 YSYEKL. The CDR3 DNA reads as TGCGCCAGCAGCCAAGATCGGCTAGCGGGATCGACCGGGGAGCTGTTTTTT. As protein: CASSQDRLAGSTGELFF.

The chain combines TRBV19 with TRBJ2-7; 7 bases are a match to TRBD1. Germline V lookup: CDR1 LNHDA, CDR2 SQIVND (reference sequence). Trimming took 5 bases from V and 3 from J; bases not matched to a gene: 13. The CDR3 has 16 amino acids. The DNA for the CDR3 is TGTGCCAGTAGTGTCACCCTACAGGGGTCCCTCTACGAGCAGTACTTC. Amino acids: CASSVTLQGSLYEQYF.

This clone has a handful of counts. The V and J genes are TRBV5-4 and TRBJ2-1; 11 bases map to TRBD2. Trimming cost V 4 bases and J 5 bases; bases outside gene matches: 8. This CDR3 has 16 residues. Looked up from germline, CDR1 is SGHNT and CDR2 is YYREEE (reference sequence). DNA for the CDR3: TGTGCCAGCAGCCCTGCGACTAGCGGGACCAACAATGAGCAGTTCTTC. Its protein product is CASSPATSGTNNEQFF.

This clone was seen a handful of times. CDR3 bases: TGTGCCAGCAGTCCCTACCGGGACAGGGCGTACAATGAGCAGTTCTTC. Its translation: CASSPYRDRAYNEQFF. V and J are TRBV27 and TRBJ2-1, with 9 nucleotides matching TRBD1. V lost 5 bases, J lost 4 bases, and 9 bases stayed unmatched. CDR1 is MNHEY and CDR2 is SMNVEV in the germline V gene (reference sequence). This CDR3 comprises 16 residues.

Points on this clone: The junction does not match germline at one end; this may be a read error. The V gene is TRBV6-5, the J gene TRBJ2-1, with TRBD1 identical over 9 bases. The CDR3 length is 14 residues. Germline-derived CDR1 and CDR2 are MNHEY and SVGAGI. CDR3 sequence (DNA): TGTGCCAGCAGTCCCGGGGGGACAGGGAAAACCAGGGTCTTC. Translating gives CASSPGGTGKTRVF.

The chain recombines TRBV4-3 with TRBJ1-4; D is perhaps TRBD1 (5 bases). This CDR3 comprises 17 residues. V lost 6 bases to trimming and J lost 0 bases, with 17 bases between them. Looked up from germline, CDR1 is LGHNA and CDR2 is YSLEER. CDR3 sequence: CASRGSVGLATNEKLFF. The CDR3 region has the DNA TGCGCCAGCAGGGGATCGGTGGGGCTTGCAACTAATGAAAAACTGTTTTTT.